This TCR beta chain is from a study of shared clonotypes between healthy human individuals. Turning to this clone: The sample carries other DNA sequences with the same CDR3.

Sequencing was performed with immunoSEQ multiplex PCR; in TCRdb, only in-frame clones are kept and a portion is missing. The sample has 850,000 to 1,100,000 clones, about 72% seen once. Trimming took off 0 bases at V and 5 bases at J, with 4 bases between the two ends. Germline V gene sequence: CDR1 SGHRS, CDR2 YFSETQ. CDR3 length: 12 residues. What was sequenced was memory CD4+ T cells from PBMCs. Documented subset: CD45RA-negative fraction. The J gene is TRBJ2-3, the V gene TRBV5-1; the D is unclear. This TCR was recovered from a man between 18 and 35 years old in good health. Some clones in this sample may be carry-over from other donors' samples. In DNA, the CDR3 is TGCGCCAGCAGCTTGGCCCAAGATACGCAGTATTTT. It is translated as CASSLAQDTQYF.